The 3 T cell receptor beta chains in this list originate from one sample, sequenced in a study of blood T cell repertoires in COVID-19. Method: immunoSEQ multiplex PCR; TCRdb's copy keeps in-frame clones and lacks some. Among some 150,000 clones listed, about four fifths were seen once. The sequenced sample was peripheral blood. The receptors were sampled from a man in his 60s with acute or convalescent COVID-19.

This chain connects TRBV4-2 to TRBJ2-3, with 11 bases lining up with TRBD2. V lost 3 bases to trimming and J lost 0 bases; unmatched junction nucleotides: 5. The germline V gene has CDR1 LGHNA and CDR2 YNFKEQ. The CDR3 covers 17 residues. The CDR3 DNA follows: TGTGCCAGCAGCCAGGGTAGCGGGGGGGCCAGCACAGATACGCAGTATTTT. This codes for CASSQGSGGASTDTQYF.

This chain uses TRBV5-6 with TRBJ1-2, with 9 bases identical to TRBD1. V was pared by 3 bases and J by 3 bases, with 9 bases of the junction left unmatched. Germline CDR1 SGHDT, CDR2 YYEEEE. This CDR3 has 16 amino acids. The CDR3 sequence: CASSYKDRGDYYGYTF. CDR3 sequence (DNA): TGTGCCAGCAGCTACAAGGACAGGGGTGATTACTATGGCTACACCTTC.

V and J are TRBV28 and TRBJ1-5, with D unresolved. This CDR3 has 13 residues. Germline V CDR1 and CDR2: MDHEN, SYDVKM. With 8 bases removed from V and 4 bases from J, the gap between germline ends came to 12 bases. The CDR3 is CASHMGGNQPQHF. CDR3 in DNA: TGTGCCAGCCACATGGGCGGGAATCAGCCCCAGCATTTT.